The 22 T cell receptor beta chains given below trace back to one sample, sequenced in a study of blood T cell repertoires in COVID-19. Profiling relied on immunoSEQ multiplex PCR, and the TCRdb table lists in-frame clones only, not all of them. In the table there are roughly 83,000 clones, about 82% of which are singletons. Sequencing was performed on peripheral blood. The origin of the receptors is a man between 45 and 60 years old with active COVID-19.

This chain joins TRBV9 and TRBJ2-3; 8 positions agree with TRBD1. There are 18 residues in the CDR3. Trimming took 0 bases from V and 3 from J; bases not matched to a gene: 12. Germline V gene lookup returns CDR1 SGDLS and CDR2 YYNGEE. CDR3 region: CASSVGPGTGESTDTQYF. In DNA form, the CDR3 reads TGTGCCAGCAGCGTAGGCCCCGGGACAGGCGAAAGTACAGATACGCAGTATTTT.

In nucleotides, the CDR3 is TGTGCCAGCAGTGAGGACAGGAGAGAGCAGTACTTC. Encoded protein: CASSEDRREQYF. The rearrangement links TRBV6-6 to TRBJ2-7, with 7 bases that match TRBD1. With 5 bases clipped from V and 7 bases from J, the junction kept 5 bases outside the gene matches. The germline CDR1 and CDR2 sequences are MNHNY and SVGAGI (reference sequence). This CDR3 has 12 residues.

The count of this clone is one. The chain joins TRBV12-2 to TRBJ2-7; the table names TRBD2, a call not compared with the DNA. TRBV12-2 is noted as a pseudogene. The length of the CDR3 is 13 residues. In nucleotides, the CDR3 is TGTGCAAGTCGCCCGCCGGACGGAGGGGAGCAGTACTTC. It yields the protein CASRPPDGGEQYF.

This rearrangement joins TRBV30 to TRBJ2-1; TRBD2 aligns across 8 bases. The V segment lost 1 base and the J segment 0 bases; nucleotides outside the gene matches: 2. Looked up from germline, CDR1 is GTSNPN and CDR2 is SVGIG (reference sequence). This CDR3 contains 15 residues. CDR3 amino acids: CAWSGGGSSYNEQFF. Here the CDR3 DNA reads TGTGCCTGGAGTGGCGGGGGGAGCTCCTACAATGAGCAGTTCTTC. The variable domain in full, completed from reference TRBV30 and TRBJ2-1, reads SQTIHQWPATLVQPVGSPLSLECTVEGTSNPNLYWYRQAAGRGLQLLFYSVGIGQISSEVPQNLSASRPQDRQFILSSKKLLLSDSGFYLCAWSGGGSSYNEQFFGPGTRLTVL.

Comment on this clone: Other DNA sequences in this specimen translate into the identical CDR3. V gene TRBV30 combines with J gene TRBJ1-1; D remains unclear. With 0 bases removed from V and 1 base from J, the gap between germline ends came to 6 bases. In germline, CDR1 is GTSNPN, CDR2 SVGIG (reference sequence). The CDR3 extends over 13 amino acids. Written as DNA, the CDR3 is TGTGCCTGGAGTGTAAATAGGAACACTGAAGCTTTCTTT. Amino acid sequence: CAWSVNRNTEAFF.

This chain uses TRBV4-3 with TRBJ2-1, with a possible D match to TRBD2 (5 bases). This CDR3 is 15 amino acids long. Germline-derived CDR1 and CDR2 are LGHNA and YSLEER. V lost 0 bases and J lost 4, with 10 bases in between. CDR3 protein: CASSQERAAYNEQFF. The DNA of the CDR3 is TGCGCCAGCAGCCAAGAGAGGGCAGCTTACAATGAGCAGTTCTTC.

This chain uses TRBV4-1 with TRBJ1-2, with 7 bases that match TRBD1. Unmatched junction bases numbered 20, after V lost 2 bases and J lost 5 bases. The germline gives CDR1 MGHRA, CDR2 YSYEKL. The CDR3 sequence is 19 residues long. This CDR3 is CASSQTPPDATGELYGYTF. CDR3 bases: TGCGCCAGCAGCCAAACACCCCCCGATGCAACAGGGGAATTATATGGCTACACCTTC.

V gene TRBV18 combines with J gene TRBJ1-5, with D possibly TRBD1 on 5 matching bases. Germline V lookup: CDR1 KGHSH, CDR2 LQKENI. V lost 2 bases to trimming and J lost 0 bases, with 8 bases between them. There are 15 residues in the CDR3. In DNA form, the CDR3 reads TGTGCCAGCTCACCAGGGGGAGGTAGCAATCAGCCCCAGCATTTT. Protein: CASSPGGGSNQPQHF.

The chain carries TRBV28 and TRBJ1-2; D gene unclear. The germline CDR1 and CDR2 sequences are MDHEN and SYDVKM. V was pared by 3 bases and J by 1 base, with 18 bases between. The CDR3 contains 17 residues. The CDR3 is CASSFPGTLAFNYGYTF. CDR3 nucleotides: TGTGCCAGCAGTTTTCCGGGAACGCTGGCTTTTAACTATGGCTACACCTTC.

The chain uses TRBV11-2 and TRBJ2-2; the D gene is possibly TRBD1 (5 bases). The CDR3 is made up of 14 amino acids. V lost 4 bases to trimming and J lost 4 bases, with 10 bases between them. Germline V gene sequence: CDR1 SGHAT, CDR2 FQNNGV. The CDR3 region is CASSSQTVTGELFF. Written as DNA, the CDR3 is TGTGCCAGCAGCTCCCAGACAGTCACCGGGGAGCTGTTTTTT.

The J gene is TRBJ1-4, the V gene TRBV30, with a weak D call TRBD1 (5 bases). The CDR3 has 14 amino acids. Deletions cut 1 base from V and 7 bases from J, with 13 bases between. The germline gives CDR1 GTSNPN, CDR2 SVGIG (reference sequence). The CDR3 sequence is CAWSARGRGEKLFF. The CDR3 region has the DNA TGTGCCTGGAGTGCAAGGGGAAGGGGTGAAAAACTGTTTTTT.

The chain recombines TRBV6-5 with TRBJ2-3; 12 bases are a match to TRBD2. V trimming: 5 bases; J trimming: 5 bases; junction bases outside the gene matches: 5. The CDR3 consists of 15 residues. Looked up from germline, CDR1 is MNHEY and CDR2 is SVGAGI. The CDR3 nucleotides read TGTGCCAGCAGTAGACTAGCGGGAGCTTTAGATACGCAGTATTTT. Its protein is CASSRLAGALDTQYF.

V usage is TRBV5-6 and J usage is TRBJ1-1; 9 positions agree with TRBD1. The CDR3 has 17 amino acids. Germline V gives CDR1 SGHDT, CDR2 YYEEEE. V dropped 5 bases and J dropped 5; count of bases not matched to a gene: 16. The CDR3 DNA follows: TGTGCCAGCAGTTATGCCGGGACAGGGCCCATGAGGACTGAAGCTTTCTTT. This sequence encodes CASSYAGTGPMRTEAFF.

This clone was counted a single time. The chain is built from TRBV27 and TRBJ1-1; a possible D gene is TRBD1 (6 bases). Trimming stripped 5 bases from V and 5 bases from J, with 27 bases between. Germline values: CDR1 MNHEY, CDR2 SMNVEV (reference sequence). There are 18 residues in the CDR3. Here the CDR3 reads CASSSPRGGRAYPTEAFF. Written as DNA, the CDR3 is TGTGCCAGCAGTAGCCCCCGGGGGGGCAGGGCTTATCCAACTGAAGCTTTCTTT.

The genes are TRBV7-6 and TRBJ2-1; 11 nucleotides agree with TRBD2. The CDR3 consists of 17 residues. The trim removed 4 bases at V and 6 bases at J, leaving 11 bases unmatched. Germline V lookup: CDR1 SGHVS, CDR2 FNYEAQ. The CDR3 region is CASSSLPGLAGFNEQFF. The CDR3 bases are TGTGCCAGCAGCTCCCTCCCCGGACTAGCGGGTTTCAATGAGCAGTTCTTC. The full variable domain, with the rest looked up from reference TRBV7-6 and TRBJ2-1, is GAGVSQSPRYKVTKRGQDVALRCDPISGHVSLYWYRQALGQGPEFLTYFNYEAQQDKSGLPNDRFSAERPEGSISTLTIQRTEQRDSAMYRCASSSLPGLAGFNEQFFGPGTRLTVL.

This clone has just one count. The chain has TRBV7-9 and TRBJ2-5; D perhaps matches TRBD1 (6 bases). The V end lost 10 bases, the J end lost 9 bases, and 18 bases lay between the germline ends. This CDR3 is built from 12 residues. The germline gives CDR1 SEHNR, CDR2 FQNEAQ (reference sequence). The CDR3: CAIPHGGAAQYF. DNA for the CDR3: TGTGCCATCCCCCATGGGGGCGCGGCCCAGTACTTC.

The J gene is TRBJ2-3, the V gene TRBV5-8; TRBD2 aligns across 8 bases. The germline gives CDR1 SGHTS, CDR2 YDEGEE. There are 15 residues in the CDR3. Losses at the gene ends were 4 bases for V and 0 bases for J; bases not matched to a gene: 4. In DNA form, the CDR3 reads TGTGCCAGCAGCCCGGGGGGGCCTAGCACAGATACGCAGTATTTT. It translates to CASSPGGPSTDTQYF.

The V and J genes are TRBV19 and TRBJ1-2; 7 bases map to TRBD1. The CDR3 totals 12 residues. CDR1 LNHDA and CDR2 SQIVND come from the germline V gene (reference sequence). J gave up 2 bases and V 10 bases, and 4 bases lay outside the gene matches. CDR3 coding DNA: TGTGCCACCATGGACAGGAACTATGGCTACACCTTC. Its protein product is CATMDRNYGYTF.

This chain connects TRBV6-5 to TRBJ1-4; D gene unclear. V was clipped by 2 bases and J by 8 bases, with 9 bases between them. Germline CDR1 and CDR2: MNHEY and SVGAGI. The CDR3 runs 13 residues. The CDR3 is CASSYSFGEKLFF. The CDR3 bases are TGTGCCAGCAGTTACAGCTTCGGGGAAAAACTGTTTTTT.

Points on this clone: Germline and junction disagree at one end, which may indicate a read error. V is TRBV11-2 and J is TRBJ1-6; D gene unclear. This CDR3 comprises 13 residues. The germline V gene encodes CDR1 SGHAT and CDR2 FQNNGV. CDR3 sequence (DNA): TGTGCCAGCAGCTTAGGGTGGCCGCAACCCCCCCACTTT. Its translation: CASSLGWPQPPHF.

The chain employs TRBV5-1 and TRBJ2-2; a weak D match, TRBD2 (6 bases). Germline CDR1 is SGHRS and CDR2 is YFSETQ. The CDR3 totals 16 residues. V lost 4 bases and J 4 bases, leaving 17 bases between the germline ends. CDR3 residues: CASSLDVGAGTGELFF. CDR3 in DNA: TGCGCCAGCAGCCTGGATGTGGGAGCGGGCACCGGGGAGCTGTTTTTT.

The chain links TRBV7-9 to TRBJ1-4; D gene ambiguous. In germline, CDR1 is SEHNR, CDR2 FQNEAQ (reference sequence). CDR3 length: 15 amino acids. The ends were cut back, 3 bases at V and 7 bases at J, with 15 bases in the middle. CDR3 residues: CASSLRSHSVEKLFF. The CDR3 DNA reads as TGTGCCAGCAGCTTGCGATCCCACAGTGTTGAAAAACTGTTTTTT.